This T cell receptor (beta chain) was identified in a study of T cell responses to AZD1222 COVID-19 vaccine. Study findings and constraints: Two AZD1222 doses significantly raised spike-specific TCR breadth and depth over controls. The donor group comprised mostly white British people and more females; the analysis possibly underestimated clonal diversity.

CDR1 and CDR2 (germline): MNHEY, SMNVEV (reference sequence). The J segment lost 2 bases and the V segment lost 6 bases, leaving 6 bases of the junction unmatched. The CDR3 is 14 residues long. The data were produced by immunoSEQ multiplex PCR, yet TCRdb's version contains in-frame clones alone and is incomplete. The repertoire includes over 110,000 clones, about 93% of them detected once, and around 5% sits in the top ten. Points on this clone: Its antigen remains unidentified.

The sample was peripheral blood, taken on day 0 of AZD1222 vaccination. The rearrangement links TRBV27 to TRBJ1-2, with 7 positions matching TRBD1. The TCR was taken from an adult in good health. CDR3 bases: TGTGCCAGCAGCCGGGGACAGTCAAACTATGGCTACACCTTC. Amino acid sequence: CASSRGQSNYGYTF.